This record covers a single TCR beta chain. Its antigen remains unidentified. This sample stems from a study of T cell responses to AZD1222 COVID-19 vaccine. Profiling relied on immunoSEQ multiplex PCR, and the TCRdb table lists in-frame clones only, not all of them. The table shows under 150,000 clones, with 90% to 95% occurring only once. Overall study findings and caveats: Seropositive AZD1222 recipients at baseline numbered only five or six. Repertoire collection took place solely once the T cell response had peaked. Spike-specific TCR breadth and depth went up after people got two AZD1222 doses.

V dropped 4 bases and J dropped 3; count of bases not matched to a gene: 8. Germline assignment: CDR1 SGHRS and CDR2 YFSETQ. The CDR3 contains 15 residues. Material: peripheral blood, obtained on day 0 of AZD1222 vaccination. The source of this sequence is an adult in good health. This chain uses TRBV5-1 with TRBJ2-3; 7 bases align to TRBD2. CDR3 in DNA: TGCGCCAGCAGCGTGAGTGATAGCGGGACAGATACGCAGTATTTT. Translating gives CASSVSDSGTDTQYF. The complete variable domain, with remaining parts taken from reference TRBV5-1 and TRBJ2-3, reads KAGVTQTPRYLIKTRGQQVTLSCSPISGHRSVSWYQQTPGQGLQFLFEYFSETQRNKGNFPGRFSGRQFSNSRSEMNVSTLELGDSALYLCASSVSDSGTDTQYFGPGTRLTVL.